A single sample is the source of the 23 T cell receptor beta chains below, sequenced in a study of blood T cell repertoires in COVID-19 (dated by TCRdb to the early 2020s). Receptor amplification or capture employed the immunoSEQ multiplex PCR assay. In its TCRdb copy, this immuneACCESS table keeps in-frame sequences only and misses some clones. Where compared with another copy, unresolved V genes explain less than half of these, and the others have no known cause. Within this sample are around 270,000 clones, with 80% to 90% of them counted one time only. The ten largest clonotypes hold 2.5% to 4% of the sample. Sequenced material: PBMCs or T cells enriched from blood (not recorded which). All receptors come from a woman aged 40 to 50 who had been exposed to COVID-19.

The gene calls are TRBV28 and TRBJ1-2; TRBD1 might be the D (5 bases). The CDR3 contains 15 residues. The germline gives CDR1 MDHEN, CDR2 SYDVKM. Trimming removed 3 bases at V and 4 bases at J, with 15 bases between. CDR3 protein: CASSLTDSASYGYTF. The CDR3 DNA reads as TGTGCCAGCAGTTTGACAGATTCGGCGAGCTATGGCTACACCTTC.

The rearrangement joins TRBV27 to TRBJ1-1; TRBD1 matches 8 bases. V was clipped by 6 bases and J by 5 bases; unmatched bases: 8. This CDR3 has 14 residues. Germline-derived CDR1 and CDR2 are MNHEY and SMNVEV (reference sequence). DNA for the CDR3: TGTGCCAGCAGCGGATTCAGGGGGCTTACTGAAGCTTTCTTT. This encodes CASSGFRGLTEAFF.

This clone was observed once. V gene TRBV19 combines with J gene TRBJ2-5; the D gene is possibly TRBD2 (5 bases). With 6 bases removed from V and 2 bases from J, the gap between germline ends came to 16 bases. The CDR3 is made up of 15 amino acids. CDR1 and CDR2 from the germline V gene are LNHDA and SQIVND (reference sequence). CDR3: CASSKGGGRQETQYF. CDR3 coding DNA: TGTGCCAGTAGCAAAGGAGGAGGACGGCAAGAGACCCAGTACTTC.

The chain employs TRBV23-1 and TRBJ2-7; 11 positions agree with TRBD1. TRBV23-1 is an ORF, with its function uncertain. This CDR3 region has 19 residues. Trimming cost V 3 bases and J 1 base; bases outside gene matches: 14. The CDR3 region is CASSHRNPGQGDGSYEQYV. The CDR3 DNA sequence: TGCGCCAGCAGTCACCGCAACCCGGGACAGGGGGACGGGTCCTACGAGCAGTACGTC.

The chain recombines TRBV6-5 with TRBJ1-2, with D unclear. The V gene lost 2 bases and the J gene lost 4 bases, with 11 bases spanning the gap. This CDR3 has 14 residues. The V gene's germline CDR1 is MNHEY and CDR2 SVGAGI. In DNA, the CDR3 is TGTGCCAGCAGTTACGAGCCTCCCTTCTATGGCTACACCTTC. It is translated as CASSYEPPFYGYTF.

CDR3 residues: CASSPGGWGLWNSPLHF. In DNA form, the CDR3 reads TGTGCCAGCAGCCCCGGAGGCTGGGGGCTTTGGAATTCACCCCTCCACTTT. This chain connects TRBV5-6 to TRBJ1-6, with a weak D call TRBD1 (6 bases). The CDR3 consists of 17 residues. Looked up from germline, CDR1 is SGHDT and CDR2 is YYEEEE. Trimming shortened V by 4 bases and J by 7 bases, and 21 bases separated the two germline ends. Looking up the rest from reference TRBV5-6 and TRBJ1-6 gives the full variable domain: DAGVTQSPTHLIKTRGQQVTLRCSPKSGHDTVSWYQQALGQGPQFIFQYYEEEERQRGNFPDRFSGHQFPNYSSELNVNALLLGDSALYLCASSPGGWGLWNSPLHFGNGTRLTVT.

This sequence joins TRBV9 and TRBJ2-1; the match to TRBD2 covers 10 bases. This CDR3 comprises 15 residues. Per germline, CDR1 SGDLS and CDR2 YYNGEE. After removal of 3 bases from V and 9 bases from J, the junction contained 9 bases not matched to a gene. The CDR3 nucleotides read TGTGCCAGCAGCGCCACTAGCGGGAAGGTCGGTGAGCAGTTCTTC. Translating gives CASSATSGKVGEQFF.

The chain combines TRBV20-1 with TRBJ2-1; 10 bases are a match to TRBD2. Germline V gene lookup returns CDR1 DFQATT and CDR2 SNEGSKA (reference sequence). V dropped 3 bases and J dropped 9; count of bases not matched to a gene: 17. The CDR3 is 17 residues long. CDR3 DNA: TGCAGTGCTAGTCGATTTATGGCTAGCGGGAGCAATTCTGAGCAGTTCTTC. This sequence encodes CSASRFMASGSNSEQFF.

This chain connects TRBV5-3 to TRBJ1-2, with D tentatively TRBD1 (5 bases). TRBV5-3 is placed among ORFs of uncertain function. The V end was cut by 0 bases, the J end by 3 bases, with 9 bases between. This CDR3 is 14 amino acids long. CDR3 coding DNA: TGTGCCAGAAGCTTGGGCGGGGCTCACTATGGCTACACCTTC. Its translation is CARSLGGAHYGYTF.

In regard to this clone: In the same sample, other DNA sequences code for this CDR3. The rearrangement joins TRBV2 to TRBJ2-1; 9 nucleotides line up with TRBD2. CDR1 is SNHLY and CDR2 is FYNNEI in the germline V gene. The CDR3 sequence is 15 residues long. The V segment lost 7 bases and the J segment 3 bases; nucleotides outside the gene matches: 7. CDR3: CASNPTSGSYNEQFF. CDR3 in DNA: TGTGCCAGCAACCCGACTAGCGGAAGCTACAATGAGCAGTTCTTC.

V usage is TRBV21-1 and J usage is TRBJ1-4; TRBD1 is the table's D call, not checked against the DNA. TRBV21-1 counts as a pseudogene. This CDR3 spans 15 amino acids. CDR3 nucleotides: TGTGCCAGCAGCAAAGGGGTACAGGGGGCGGAAAAACTGTTTTTT. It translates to CASSKGVQGAEKLFF.

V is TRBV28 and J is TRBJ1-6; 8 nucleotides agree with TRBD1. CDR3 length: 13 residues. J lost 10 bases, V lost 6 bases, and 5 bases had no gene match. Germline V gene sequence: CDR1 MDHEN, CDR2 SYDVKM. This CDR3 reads CASRYRGFSPLHF. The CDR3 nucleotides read TGTGCCAGCAGATACAGGGGGTTCTCACCCCTCCACTTT.

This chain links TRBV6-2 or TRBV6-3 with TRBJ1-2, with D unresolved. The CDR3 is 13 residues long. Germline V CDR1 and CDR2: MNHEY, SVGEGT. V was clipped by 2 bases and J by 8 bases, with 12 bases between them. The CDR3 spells CASSYGVPSGYTF. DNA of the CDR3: TGTGCCAGCAGTTACGGAGTACCTTCAGGCTACACCTTC.

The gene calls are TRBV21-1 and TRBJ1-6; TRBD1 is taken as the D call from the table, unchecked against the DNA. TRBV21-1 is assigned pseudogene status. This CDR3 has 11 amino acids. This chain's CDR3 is CASSKGAPLHF. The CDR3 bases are TGTGCCAGCAGCAAGGGCGCACCCCTCCACTTT.

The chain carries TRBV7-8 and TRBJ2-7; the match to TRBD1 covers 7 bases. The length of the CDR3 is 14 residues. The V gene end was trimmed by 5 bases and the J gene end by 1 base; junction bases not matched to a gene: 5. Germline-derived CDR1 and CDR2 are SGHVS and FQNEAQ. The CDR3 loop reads CASSREGASYEQYV. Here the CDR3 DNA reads TGTGCCAGCAGCCGAGAGGGGGCTTCCTACGAGCAGTACGTC.

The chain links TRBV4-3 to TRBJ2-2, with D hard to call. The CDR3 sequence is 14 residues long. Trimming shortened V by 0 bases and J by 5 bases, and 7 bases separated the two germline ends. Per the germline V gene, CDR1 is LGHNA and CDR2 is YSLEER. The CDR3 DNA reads TGCGCCAGCAGCCAAGAAACCAGTACCGGGGAGCTGTTTTTT. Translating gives CASSQETSTGELFF.

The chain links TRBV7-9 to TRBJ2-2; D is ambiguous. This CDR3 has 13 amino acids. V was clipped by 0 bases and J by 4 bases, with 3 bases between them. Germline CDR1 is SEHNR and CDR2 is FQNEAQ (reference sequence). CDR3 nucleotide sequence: TGTGCCAGCAGCTTAGCTCTCACCGGGGAGCTGTTTTTT. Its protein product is CASSLALTGELFF.

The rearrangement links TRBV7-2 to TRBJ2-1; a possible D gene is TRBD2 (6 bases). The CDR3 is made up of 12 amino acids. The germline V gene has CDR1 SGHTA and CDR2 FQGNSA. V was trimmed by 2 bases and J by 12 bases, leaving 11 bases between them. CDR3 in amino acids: CASSLMPGLQFF. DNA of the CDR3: TGTGCCAGCAGCTTAATGCCGGGACTGCAGTTCTTC.

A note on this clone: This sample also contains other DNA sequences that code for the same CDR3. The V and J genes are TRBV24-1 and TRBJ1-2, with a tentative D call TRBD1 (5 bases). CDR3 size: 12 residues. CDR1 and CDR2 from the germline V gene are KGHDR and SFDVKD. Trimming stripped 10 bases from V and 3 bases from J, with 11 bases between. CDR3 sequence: CATLDRDYGYTF. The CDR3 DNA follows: TGTGCCACTCTTGACAGAGACTATGGCTACACCTTC.

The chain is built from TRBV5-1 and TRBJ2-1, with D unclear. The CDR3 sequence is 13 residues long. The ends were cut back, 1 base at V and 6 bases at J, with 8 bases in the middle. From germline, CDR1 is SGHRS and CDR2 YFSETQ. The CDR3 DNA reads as TGCGCCAGCAGCTTGACTATGAGCAATGAGCAGTTCTTC. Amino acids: CASSLTMSNEQFF.

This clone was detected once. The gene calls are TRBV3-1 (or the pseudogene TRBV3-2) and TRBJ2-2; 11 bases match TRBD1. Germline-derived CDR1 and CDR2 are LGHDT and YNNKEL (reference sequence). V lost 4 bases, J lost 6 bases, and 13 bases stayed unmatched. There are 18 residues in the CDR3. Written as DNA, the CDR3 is TGTGCCAGCAGCCCGGGACAGGGGGTCGGTACGCGGTCCGGGGAGCTGTTTTTT. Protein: CASSPGQGVGTRSGELFF.

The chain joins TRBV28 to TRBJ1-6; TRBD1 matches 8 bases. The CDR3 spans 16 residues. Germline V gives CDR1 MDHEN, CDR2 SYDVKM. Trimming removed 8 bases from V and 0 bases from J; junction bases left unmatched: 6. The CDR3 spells CASSRTGGSYNSPLHF. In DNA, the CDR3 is TGTGCCAGCTCCCGAACAGGGGGCTCCTATAATTCACCCCTCCACTTT.

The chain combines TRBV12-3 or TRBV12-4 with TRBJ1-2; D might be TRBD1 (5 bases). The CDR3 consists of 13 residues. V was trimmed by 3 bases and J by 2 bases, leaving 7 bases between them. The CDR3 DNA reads TGTGCCAGCAGTTTTAAGGGGAACTATGGCTACACCTTC. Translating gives CASSFKGNYGYTF.